A single sample is the source of the 10 T cell receptor beta chains below, sequenced in a study of OX40 agonist ivuxolimab in advanced cancers. Profiled with immunoSEQ multiplex PCR; TCRdb holds only in-frame clones, not every one. The sample has 70,000 or so clones; roughly nine tenths are singletons. The sequencing used CD4+ or CD8+ T cells sorted from blood, collected in a trial of the OX40 agonist ivuxolimab. The receptors stem from an adult with an advanced solid tumor such as melanoma, head and neck, liver or kidney cancer.

The rearrangement joins TRBV5-6 to TRBJ1-2; D is uncertain. In germline, CDR1 is SGHDT, CDR2 YYEEEE. V lost 0 bases to trimming and J lost 8 bases, with 17 bases between them. CDR3 length equals 15 residues. The CDR3 region is CASSLAGRPDGGYTF. As DNA, the CDR3 is TGTGCCAGCAGCTTGGCCGGCAGGCCGGACGGAGGCTACACCTTC.

This clone was recorded only once. Here the CDR3 reads CASSSRVDLNEKLFF. CDR3 nucleotide sequence: TGTGCCAGTAGTAGCAGGGTGGACCTTAATGAAAAACTGTTTTTT. The chain employs TRBV19 and TRBJ1-4, with D perhaps TRBD1 (5 bases). With 4 bases removed from V and 4 bases from J, the gap between germline ends came to 13 bases. This CDR3 spans 15 amino acids. Germline CDR1 and CDR2: LNHDA and SQIVND (reference sequence).

This clone came up once. The chain is built from TRBV30 and TRBJ2-7; 8 bases are shared with TRBD1. J was trimmed by 8 bases and V by 1 base; bases with no gene match: 10. This CDR3 spans 14 amino acids. Germline CDR1 GTSNPN, CDR2 SVGIG (reference sequence). CDR3 nucleotide sequence: TGTGCCTGGAGTGGGCCGACAGGGGCGGGGAAGCAGTACTTC. This gives the protein CAWSGPTGAGKQYF.

The gene calls are TRBV4-2 and TRBJ1-5, with TRBD1 as a possible D gene (5 bases). The germline CDR1 and CDR2 sequences are LGHNA and YNFKEQ. The CDR3 spans 15 residues. Trimming left V 0 bases short and J 5 bases short, with 11 bases between. The CDR3 region has the DNA TGTGCCAGCAGCCAAGATAGGCAGGGTGATCAGCCCCAGCATTTT. Protein: CASSQDRQGDQPQHF.

V is TRBV11-3 and J is TRBJ2-3, with D perhaps TRBD2 (5 bases). The germline gives CDR1 SGHNT, CDR2 YENEEA. The CDR3 covers 16 residues. The V and J ends lost 5 bases and 2 bases respectively, with 17 bases between them. DNA of the CDR3: TGTGCCAGCAGCCCCGGCCCCAGCGGATACACAGATACGCAGTATTTT. It specifies CASSPGPSGYTDTQYF.

The gene calls are TRBV5-1 and TRBJ2-1; 12 nucleotides align to TRBD2. Germline V gene data show CDR1 as SGHRS and CDR2 as YFSETQ. J lost 6 bases, V lost 3 bases, and 16 bases had no gene match. The CDR3 consists of 19 residues. The CDR3, as DNA: TGCGCCAGCAGCTCTTATGACAGGCCCGAGGGACTAGCGGGCAATGAGCAGTTCTTC. It translates to CASSSYDRPEGLAGNEQFF. Filled out from reference TRBV5-1 and TRBJ2-1, the complete variable domain reads KAGVTQTPRYLIKTRGQQVTLSCSPISGHRSVSWYQQTPGQGLQFLFEYFSETQRNKGNFPGRFSGRQFSNSRSEMNVSTLELGDSALYLCASSSYDRPEGLAGNEQFFGPGTRLTVL.

The J gene is TRBJ2-1, the V gene TRBV18; TRBD1 agrees at 11 bases. The CDR3 is 15 residues long. V shed 6 bases, J shed 4 bases, and the junction held 5 bases outside the gene matches. Germline-derived CDR1 and CDR2 are KGHSH and LQKENI. In DNA form, the CDR3 reads TGTGCCAGCTCGCTGGGACAGGGGGGATACAATGAGCAGTTCTTC. Translating it yields CASSLGQGGYNEQFF.

The rearrangement links TRBV6-1 to TRBJ2-6; 10 positions agree with TRBD1. The V and J ends lost 3 bases and 1 base, in that order; junction bases with no gene match: 6. CDR1 and CDR2 (germline): MNHNS, SASEGT. The CDR3 is made up of 18 amino acids. DNA of the CDR3: TGTGCCAGCAGTGACCGACAGGGGGCGGTATCTGGGGCCAACGTCCTGACTTTC. It is translated as CASSDRQGAVSGANVLTF.

The chain carries TRBV6-1 and TRBJ2-5; a possible D gene is TRBD1 (6 bases). The V gene lost 7 bases and the J gene lost 4 bases, with 16 bases spanning the gap. There are 14 residues in the CDR3. Germline V gene sequence: CDR1 MNHNS, CDR2 SASEGT. CDR3 amino acids: CASTSSGVGETQYF. In DNA form, the CDR3 reads TGTGCCAGCACCTCGTCAGGGGTGGGAGAGACCCAGTACTTC.

The chain recombines TRBV9 with TRBJ2-5; 8 bases map to TRBD2. Trimming cost V 0 bases and J 1 base; bases outside gene matches: 5. Germline V gene sequence: CDR1 SGDLS, CDR2 YYNGEE. CDR3 length: 16 amino acids. CDR3: CASSVAGAGGQETQYF. CDR3 in DNA: TGTGCCAGCAGCGTAGCAGGCGCGGGGGGCCAAGAGACCCAGTACTTC. Filled out from reference TRBV9 and TRBJ2-5, the complete variable domain reads DSGVTQTPKHLITATGQRVTLRCSPRSGDLSVYWYQQSLDQGLQFLIQYYNGEERAKGNILERFSAQQFPDLHSELNLSSLELGDSALYFCASSVAGAGGQETQYFGPGTRLLVL.